Here is one T cell receptor beta chain with its context. The data belong to a study of OX40 agonist ivuxolimab in advanced cancers. Germline V gene lookup returns CDR1 LNHDA and CDR2 SQIVND (reference sequence). V gave up 8 bases and J gave up 7 bases; unmatched junction bases: 9. This CDR3 is 14 amino acids long. Only in-frame clones appear in the TCRdb table, and some are missing; sequencing was by immunoSEQ multiplex PCR. The profile covers tens of thousands of clones, with over 90% appearing a single time and 0.55% to 0.7% taken by the ten largest. The V and J genes are TRBV19 and TRBJ2-2; 8 bases line up with TRBD1. The sequenced sample was CD4+ or CD8+ T cells sorted from blood, obtained in a trial of the OX40 agonist ivuxolimab. This receptor was obtained from an adult with an advanced solid tumor such as melanoma, head and neck, liver or kidney cancer. This CDR3 is CASRRRDRNGELFF. DNA of the CDR3: TGTGCCAGTCGGCGCAGGGACAGGAACGGGGAGCTGTTTTTT.